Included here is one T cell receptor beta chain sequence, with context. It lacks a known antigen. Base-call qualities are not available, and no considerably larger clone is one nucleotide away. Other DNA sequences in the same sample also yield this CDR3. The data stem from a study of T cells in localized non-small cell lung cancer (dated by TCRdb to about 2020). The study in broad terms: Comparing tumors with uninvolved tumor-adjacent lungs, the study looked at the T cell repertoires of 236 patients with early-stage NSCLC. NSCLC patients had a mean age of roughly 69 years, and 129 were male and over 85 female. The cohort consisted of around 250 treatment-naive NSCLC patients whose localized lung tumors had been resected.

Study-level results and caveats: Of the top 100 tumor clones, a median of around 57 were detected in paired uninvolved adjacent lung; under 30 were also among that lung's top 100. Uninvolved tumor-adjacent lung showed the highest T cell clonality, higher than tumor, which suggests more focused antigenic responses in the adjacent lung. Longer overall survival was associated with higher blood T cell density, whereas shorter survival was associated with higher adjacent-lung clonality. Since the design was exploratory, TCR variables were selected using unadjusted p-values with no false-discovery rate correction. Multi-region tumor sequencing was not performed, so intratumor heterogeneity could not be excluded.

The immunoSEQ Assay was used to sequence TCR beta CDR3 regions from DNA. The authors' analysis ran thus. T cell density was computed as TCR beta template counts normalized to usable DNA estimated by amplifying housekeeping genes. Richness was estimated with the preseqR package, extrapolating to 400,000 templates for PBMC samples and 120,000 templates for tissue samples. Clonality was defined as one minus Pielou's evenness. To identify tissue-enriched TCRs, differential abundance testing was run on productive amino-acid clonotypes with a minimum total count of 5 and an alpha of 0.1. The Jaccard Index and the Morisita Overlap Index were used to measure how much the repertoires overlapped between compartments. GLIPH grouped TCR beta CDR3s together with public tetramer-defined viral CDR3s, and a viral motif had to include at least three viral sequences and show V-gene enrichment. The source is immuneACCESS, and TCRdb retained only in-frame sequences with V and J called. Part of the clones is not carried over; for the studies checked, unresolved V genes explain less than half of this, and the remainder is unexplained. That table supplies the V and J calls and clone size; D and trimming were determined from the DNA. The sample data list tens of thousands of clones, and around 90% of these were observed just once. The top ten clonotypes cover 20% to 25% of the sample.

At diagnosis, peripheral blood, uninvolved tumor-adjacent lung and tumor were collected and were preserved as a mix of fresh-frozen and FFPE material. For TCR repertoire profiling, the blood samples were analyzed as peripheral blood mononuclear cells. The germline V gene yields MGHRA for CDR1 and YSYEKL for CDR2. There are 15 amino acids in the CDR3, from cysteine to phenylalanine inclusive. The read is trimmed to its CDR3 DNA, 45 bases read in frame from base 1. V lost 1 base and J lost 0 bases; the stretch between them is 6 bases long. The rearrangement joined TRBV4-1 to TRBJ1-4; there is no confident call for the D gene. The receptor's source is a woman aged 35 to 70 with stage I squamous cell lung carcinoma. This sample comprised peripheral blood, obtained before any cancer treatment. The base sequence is TGCGCCAGCAGCCAAGGGAGGGCAACTAATGAAAAACTGTTTTTT. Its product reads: CASSQGRATNEKLFF.